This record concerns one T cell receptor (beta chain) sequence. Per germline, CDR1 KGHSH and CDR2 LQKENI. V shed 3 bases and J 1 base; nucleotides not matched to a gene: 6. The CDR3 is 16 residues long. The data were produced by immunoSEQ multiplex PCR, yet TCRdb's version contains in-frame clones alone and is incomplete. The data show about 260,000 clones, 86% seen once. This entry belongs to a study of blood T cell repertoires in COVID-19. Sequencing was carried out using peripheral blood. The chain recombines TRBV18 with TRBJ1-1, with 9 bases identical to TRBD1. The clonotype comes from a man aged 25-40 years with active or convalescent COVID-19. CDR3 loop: CASSPTGGNPNTEAFF. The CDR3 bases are TGTGCCAGCTCACCGACAGGGGGGAACCCGAACACTGAAGCTTTCTTT.